The 8 T cell receptor beta chains listed next were all sequenced from one sample in a study of T cell repertoires in cytomegalovirus infection. TCRdb fed the reads into MiXCR, producing one record per CDR3 protein. This table has approximately 770,000 distinct CDR3 sequences, about 29% appearing once. Antigen specificity for these receptors is unknown. Specimen: cultured CD8+ T cells from PBMCs, collected from culture after CMV antigen stimulation. Source of these receptors: a human donor in good health (CMV status not recorded). Some clones in this sample may be carry-over from other donors' samples.

The table lists this clonotype with a few counts. The CDR3 here is CAIGGRTGGNEQYF. The CDR3 DNA reads TGTGCCATCGGGGGCCGGACAGGGGGCAACGAGCAGTACTTC. The chain employs TRBV10-3 and TRBJ2-7, with 11 nucleotides matching TRBD1. The CDR3 consists of 14 residues. Germline CDR1 and CDR2: ENHRY and SYGVKD. V lost 8 bases and J lost 5; bases outside the gene matches: 8.

This clonotype showed up many times. The chain uses TRBV12-3 or TRBV12-4 and TRBJ2-7; a possible D gene is TRBD2 (5 bases). Trimming took 6 bases from V and 4 from J, leaving 10 bases between them. The CDR3 has 12 residues. The CDR3 DNA reads TGTGCCAGCAGGGAAGGGAGTTACGAGCAGTACTTC. This codes for CASREGSYEQYF.

V is TRBV6-5 and J is TRBJ2-1; D gene unclear. Trimming took off 2 bases at V and 3 bases at J, with 11 bases between the two ends. This CDR3 is built from 15 residues. Germline lookup yields CDR1 MNHEY and CDR2 SVGAGI. In DNA form, the CDR3 reads TGTGCCAGCAGTTACGGGCCGCAAGGCTACAATGAGCAGTTCTTC. Translating it yields CASSYGPQGYNEQFF.

The chain combines TRBV11-2 with TRBJ2-6, with a weak D call TRBD2 (5 bases). Trimming cost V 8 bases and J 4 bases, with 12 bases left between them. The germline V gene has CDR1 SGHAT and CDR2 FQNNGV. CDR3 size: 14 residues. For the CDR3, the DNA is TGTGCCAGCCCTGGAGGTGTGGGGGCCAACGTCCTGACTTTC. Its protein is CASPGGVGANVLTF.

This clonotype was seen repeatedly, ten times or more. This sequence joins TRBV7-9 and TRBJ1-6; no reliable D call. The CDR3 has 13 amino acids. Germline CDR1 SEHNR, CDR2 FQNEAQ (reference sequence). V lost 6 bases, J lost 8 bases, and 11 bases lay in between. The DNA of the CDR3 is TGTGCCAGCAGGGGAACAGAGTATTCACCCCTCCACTTT. Translated, it gives CASRGTEYSPLHF.

The chain links TRBV12-5 to TRBJ2-2; 11 bases map to TRBD1. Germline CDR1 LGHNT, CDR2 FRNRAP. The CDR3 is 15 residues long. With V trimmed by 5 bases and J by 4 bases, 3 bases remained unmatched. The CDR3 sequence is CASGPGTGGTGELFF. CDR3 in DNA: TGTGCTAGTGGTCCTGGGACAGGGGGCACCGGGGAGCTGTTTTTT.

The chain joins TRBV27 to TRBJ1-5; unclear D gene. Looked up from germline, CDR1 is MNHEY and CDR2 is SMNVEV (reference sequence). CDR3 length: 14 residues. The V and J ends lost 2 bases and 3 bases respectively, with 8 bases between them. The CDR3 coding sequence is TGTGCCAGCAGTTTAGGGTCTGCCAATCAGCCCCAGCATTTT. Amino acids: CASSLGSANQPQHF.

The CDR3 coding sequence is TGTGCCAGCAGTTACCCCCGTCCCACAGGGACTTCTTACAATCGTGAGCAGTTCTTC. Translating gives CASSYPRPTGTSYNREQFF. This sequence joins TRBV6-5 and TRBJ2-1, with D tentatively TRBD1 or TRBD2 (6 bases each). V was clipped by 2 bases and J by 9 bases, with 29 bases between them. Germline V gives CDR1 MNHEY, CDR2 SVGAGI. This CDR3 spans 19 amino acids.